This T cell receptor (beta chain) appears in the sequencing data of a study of glioma-infiltrating T cells. Using RNA template, CDR3s of TCR alpha and beta were amplified with iRepertoire arm-PCR. A single record per CDR3 protein comes from TCRdb applying MiXCR to the multiplex PCR reads. Of roughly 190,000 distinct CDR3 sequences in the sample, 32% were seen once. Germline values: CDR1 MNHNS, CDR2 SASEGT. CDR3 size: 15 residues. The ends lost 3 bases at V and 8 bases at J; junction bases unmatched: 9. This clonotype was counted many times. V is TRBV6-1 and J is TRBJ2-1, with 8 bases aligning to TRBD1. The material sequenced was glioma tissue, nonneoplastic brain tissue, or PBMCs (not recorded which). This clonotype originated in a human donor with low-grade glioma or glioblastoma, undergoing nonglioma brain surgery, or in good health (not recorded which). DNA for the CDR3: TGTGCCAGCAGTGACAGGCAGGGGGCAGTTCATGAGCAGTTCTTC. Translation gives CASSDRQGAVHEQFF.